The clone carrying this TCR beta chain was seen more than once but under ten times. Other DNA sequences in the sample encode the same CDR3. The protocol was immunoSEQ multiplex PCR, while the TCRdb copy is restricted to in-frame clones and leaves out a portion. The data show approximately 150,000 clones, with 81% seen just once and around 8.5% held by the top ten. The data are from a study of blood T cell repertoires in COVID-19. Study as a whole: The samples span acute and convalescent COVID-19 from the United States, Italy and Spain.

V was clipped by 0 bases and J by 1 base, with 8 bases between them. The CDR3 covers 15 residues. Looked up from germline, CDR1 is SGDLS and CDR2 is YYNGEE. V usage is TRBV9 and J usage is TRBJ2-1; a possible D gene is TRBD1 (5 bases). This sequence was found in a human donor in a cohort sampled during active COVID-19. Material for sequencing was peripheral blood. The CDR3 DNA reads as TGTGCCAGCAGCGTAGAGCCAGGGTCCTACAATGAGCAGTTCTTC. Protein sequence: CASSVEPGSYNEQFF.